This T cell receptor beta chain appears in the sequencing data of a study of T cell repertoires in cytomegalovirus infection. Whole-study context: Alongside well-studied HLA-B-restricted CMV epitopes, recently identified HLA-C-restricted CMV epitopes were also used. Shared public TCR beta signatures pointed to both CMV infection and a matching HLA type.

TCRdb re-derived calls from the reads in MiXCR, one entry per CDR3 protein. The sample yields about 570,000 distinct CDR3 sequences, over 35% seen once. Study-wide findings and caveats: Of the TCR beta families, the public ones yielded a cumulative frequency that identified carriers of CMV plus the relevant HLA.

The CDR3 has 14 residues. V lost 3 bases, J lost 6 bases, and 5 bases stayed unmatched. CDR1 and CDR2 from the germline V gene are SGHAT and FQNNGV. Turning to this clonotype: The target antigen is unknown.

The sequence was obtained from a human donor in good health (CMV status not recorded). Some clones in this sample may be carry-over from other donors' samples. The genes are TRBV11-2 and TRBJ1-2; 9 bases fit TRBD1. The source material was cultured PBMCs, sampled from culture after CMV antigen stimulation. The CDR3 region is CASSFSRQGDGYTF. The CDR3 DNA is TGTGCCAGCAGCTTTTCCCGACAGGGGGATGGCTACACCTTC.